The present entry profiles one TCR beta chain with its context. As yet, its antigen is unknown. One end of the junction varies from germline; a read error may be responsible. This sample was taken from a study of cytomegalovirus exposure and HLA in healthy donors. The study, taken as a whole, reports: In a later analysis, a missense DCLRE1C variant was linked to TCR beta V- and J-gene trimming.

The V gene's germline CDR1 is GTSNPN and CDR2 SVGIG (reference sequence). The CDR3 runs to 15 residues. The PCR used 60 Vbeta and 13 Jbeta primers. The repertoire was sequenced with immunoSEQ multiplex PCR; TCRdb's copy has only in-frame clones and lacks some. Of roughly 110,000 clones in the sample, over 60% were seen once. V gene TRBV30 combines with J gene TRBJ1-2; the D gene is possibly TRBD1 (5 bases). The sample was PBMCs. This receptor was identified in a woman aged 18-29 years in good health and CMV-seropositive. The CDR3 sequence is CACHRGLEANYGYPF. Here the CDR3 DNA reads TGTGCCTGTCATAGGGGACTGGAAGCTAACTATGGCTACCCCTTC.